This entry features one TCR beta chain sequence. This entry is derived from a study of blood T cell repertoires in COVID-19. Measured with immunoSEQ multiplex PCR; TCRdb has only the in-frame clones, and not every one. The sample contains 250,000 to 300,000 clones, more than 75% of which appear only once. This study enrolled people aged about 18 to 100 from about 24 US geographic areas. The CDR3 totals 14 residues. Germline loops: CDR1 MDHEN, CDR2 SYDVKM. V shed 6 bases and J 4 bases; nucleotides not matched to a gene: 8. This receptor was obtained from a woman aged 55-69 years in a cohort exposed to, infected with or recovered from COVID-19 (not recorded which). This rearrangement joins TRBV28 to TRBJ2-7; 8 bases fit TRBD2. Material for sequencing was PBMCs or T cells enriched from blood (not recorded which). The CDR3 sequence: CASSPTGGEYEQYF. CDR3 in DNA: TGTGCCAGCAGCCCGACGGGAGGGGAGTACGAGCAGTACTTC. Using reference TRBV28 and TRBJ2-7 for the parts outside the CDR3, the full variable domain is DVKVTQSSRYLVKRTGEKVFLECVQDMDHENMFWYRQDPGLGLRLIYFSYDVKMKEKGDIPEGYSVSREKKERFSLILESASTNQTSMYLCASSPTGGEYEQYFGPGTRLTVT.